A single sample is the source of the 26 T cell receptor beta chains below, sequenced in a study of T-cell reconstitution after alpha-beta-depleted transplantation in children. During its preparation, the TCRbeta library received unique molecular identifiers. TCRdb analysed the PCR reads with MiXCR anew, one entry per CDR3 protein. The sample gives about 580,000 distinct CDR3 sequences, about 21% of which show up once; roughly 15% is in the top ten. The sequencing here drew on PBMCs, mostly from graft donor cells, taken 360 days after TCRalphabeta/CD19-depleted stem cell transplant. The origin of the receptors is a boy younger than two who had a stem cell transplant for acute myeloid leukemia, so the T cells may come from the graft donor.

The rearrangement links TRBV20-1 to TRBJ1-2; unclear D gene. This CDR3 has 13 residues. Germline CDR1 is DFQATT and CDR2 is SNEGSKA (reference sequence). Trimming took off 7 bases at V and 6 bases at J, with 18 bases between the two ends. CDR3 sequence: CSVTRAIRDGYTF. DNA for the CDR3: TGCAGTGTTACCCGAGCTATACGCGATGGCTACACCTTC.

This clonotype was recorded at least ten times. The chain uses TRBV3-1 and TRBJ2-3; TRBD2 is a possible D gene (5 bases). Germline V CDR1 and CDR2: LGHDT, YNNKEL (reference sequence). Trimming took 0 bases from V and 4 from J, leaving 8 bases between them. The CDR3 spans 14 residues. The CDR3 bases are TGTGCCAGCAGCCAAGAGCTAGCTCCAGATACGCAGTATTTT. Residues: CASSQELAPDTQYF.

This clonotype was observed many times. This rearrangement joins TRBV29-1 to TRBJ2-1; 7 bases match TRBD1. Germline V gene data show CDR1 as SQVTM and CDR2 as ANQGSEA. V trimming: 6 bases; J trimming: 4 bases; junction bases outside the gene matches: 9. This CDR3 has 14 residues. CDR3 sequence reads: CSVGWDSIYNEQFF. Written as DNA, the CDR3 is TGCAGCGTCGGTTGGGACAGCATATACAATGAGCAGTTCTTC.

A word on this clonotype: This is likely a read error, given that the CDR3 carries no conserved phenylalanine or tryptophan at its end. The genes are TRBV20-1 and TRBJ1-5, with D possibly matching TRBD1 (6 bases). This CDR3 contains 15 residues. The ends were cut back, 3 bases at V and 2 bases at J, with 14 bases in the middle. Germline CDR1 reads DFQATT; CDR2 reads SNEGSKA (reference sequence). This CDR3 is CSASRGGLGNQPQHS. Written as DNA, the CDR3 is TGCAGTGCTAGTCGAGGGGGACTAGGCAATCAGCCCCAGCATTCT.

In its sample, this clonotype was seen a few times. This rearrangement joins TRBV24-1 to TRBJ2-7, with no clear D. This CDR3 spans 12 amino acids. Germline V gene lookup returns CDR1 KGHDR and CDR2 SFDVKD. V was pared by 0 bases and J by 6 bases, with 5 bases between. CDR3 nucleotide sequence: TGTGCCACCAGTGATTTGGCCGGCGAGCAGTACTTC. It codes for CATSDLAGEQYF.

This clonotype was observed at least ten times. This chain uses TRBV11-3 with TRBJ2-7, with D uncertain. CDR3 length: 14 amino acids. V lost 1 base, J lost 7 bases, and 14 bases lay in between. Germline V gene data show CDR1 as SGHNT and CDR2 as YENEEA. As DNA, the CDR3 is TGTGCCAGCAGCTTAGCTACTGGGTTTGGGGAGCAGTACTTC. It translates to CASSLATGFGEQYF.

This clonotype occurred a few times. This sequence joins TRBV6-5 and TRBJ1-3; D not resolved. Germline-derived CDR1 and CDR2 are MNHEY and SVGAGI. The CDR3 extends over 16 amino acids. V was trimmed by 2 bases and J by 0 bases, leaving 11 bases between them. CDR3 residues: CASSYATLSSGNTIYF. CDR3 nucleotide sequence: TGTGCCAGCAGTTACGCCACGCTGAGCTCTGGAAACACCATATATTTT.

This clonotype was seen a few times. The chain couples TRBV27 to TRBJ2-4, with no clear D. The CDR3 contains 13 residues. The germline V and J ends were trimmed by 4 bases and 0 bases, with 4 bases remaining between them. Germline V CDR1 and CDR2: MNHEY, SMNVEV (reference sequence). The CDR3 sequence: CASSSAAKNIQYF. In DNA, the CDR3 is TGTGCCAGCAGTTCAGCAGCCAAAAACATTCAGTACTTC.

This clonotype was seen once. The rearrangement uses TRBV29-1 and TRBJ2-1, with TRBD2 matching over 12 bases. This CDR3 is 16 amino acids long. The ends lost 1 base at V and 9 bases at J; junction bases unmatched: 10. Germline-derived CDR1 and CDR2 are SQVTM and ANQGSEA. Here the CDR3 reads CSVEGVLAGGLREQFF. The CDR3 region has the DNA TGCAGCGTTGAAGGGGTCCTAGCGGGGGGGCTACGTGAGCAGTTCTTC.

This chain links TRBV15 with TRBJ2-3, with D perhaps TRBD1 (5 bases). Trimming took 0 bases from V and 5 from J, leaving 12 bases between them. This CDR3 contains 15 residues. The V gene's germline CDR1 is LNHNV and CDR2 YYDKDF (reference sequence). CDR3 sequence (DNA): TGTGCCACCAGCAGAGATCAGGGTTGGAAAGATACGCAGTATTTT. Its translation is CATSRDQGWKDTQYF.

This clonotype has ten or more counts. The chain employs TRBV5-1 and TRBJ2-3, with D uncertain. The CDR3 spans 14 residues. Trimming shortened V by 0 bases and J by 5 bases, and 10 bases separated the two germline ends. CDR1 and CDR2 from the germline V gene are SGHRS and YFSETQ. The CDR3 nucleotides are TGCGCCAGCAGCTTGGTGGCAGGCGGAGATACGCAGTATTTT. Protein: CASSLVAGGDTQYF.

This sequence joins TRBV6-6 and TRBJ2-2; no firm D call. V was cut by 6 bases and J by 7 bases, with 9 bases left in between. The CDR3 length is 12 residues. CDR1 and CDR2 (germline): MNHNY, SVGAGI (reference sequence). In DNA form, the CDR3 reads TGTGCCAGCAGGCTATGGGGCGGGGAGCTGTTTTTT. It is translated as CASRLWGGELFF.

This clonotype was found many times. V and J are TRBV7-8 and TRBJ2-7; no clear D gene. Germline V gene lookup returns CDR1 SGHVS and CDR2 FQNEAQ. Trimming took 1 base from V and 2 from J, leaving 6 bases between them. CDR3 size: 13 residues. The CDR3 protein is CASSLEVAYEQYV. The CDR3 DNA follows: TGTGCCAGCAGCTTAGAGGTGGCCTACGAGCAGTACGTC.

The V and J genes are TRBV20-1 and TRBJ2-3, with TRBD2 identical over 12 bases. The germline CDR1 and CDR2 sequences are DFQATT and SNEGSKA (reference sequence). The V and J ends lost 6 bases and 2 bases, in that order; junction bases with no gene match: 12. The CDR3 is 17 residues long. This CDR3 reads CSADRTSGATVTDTQYF. The CDR3 DNA reads TGCAGTGCGGATCGGACTAGCGGGGCAACCGTCACAGATACGCAGTATTTT.

About this clonotype: Germline is not matched at one junction end, which may reflect a read error. The chain recombines TRBV20-1 with TRBJ2-7; TRBD2 aligns across 8 bases. The CDR3 sequence is 13 residues long. Germline assignment: CDR1 DFQATT and CDR2 SNEGSKA (reference sequence). The CDR3 region has the DNA TGCAGTGCCCACGCGGGAGGCTCCAACGAGCAGTACTTC. The encoded protein is CSAHAGGSNEQYF.

This clonotype was counted many times. The gene calls are TRBV20-1 and TRBJ2-3; either TRBD1 or TRBD2 may supply D (5 bases each). The length of the CDR3 is 11 residues. Trimming cost V 6 bases and J 4 bases, with 8 bases left between them. Germline CDR1 DFQATT, CDR2 SNEGSKA (reference sequence). The CDR3 region is CSAMGPDTQYF. The CDR3 DNA follows: TGCAGTGCAATGGGACCAGATACGCAGTATTTT.

The V and J genes are TRBV15 and TRBJ2-5, with 9 bases lining up with TRBD1. This CDR3 has 16 residues. The V and J ends lost 7 bases and 2 bases, in that order; junction bases with no gene match: 11. The germline V gene encodes CDR1 LNHNV and CDR2 YYDKDF (reference sequence). CDR3 DNA sequence: TGTGCCACCACCTCCGGGGGGACAGGGCTTCAAGAGACCCAGTACTTC. It is translated as CATTSGGTGLQETQYF.

This clonotype was counted ten times or more. The J gene is TRBJ2-1, the V gene TRBV20-1, with a weak D call TRBD2 (7 bases). The V end was cut by 4 bases, the J end by 9 bases, with 25 bases between. Germline V gene sequence: CDR1 DFQATT, CDR2 SNEGSKA (reference sequence). The CDR3 sequence is 16 residues long. Here the CDR3 reads CSATKTPAQGRGEQFF. CDR3 sequence (DNA): TGCAGTGCTACTAAAACCCCAGCCCAGGGGAGGGGTGAGCAGTTCTTC.

About this clonotype: A clone one base away is much larger, so this may be a read error. A read error is likely, as this CDR3 ends without the conserved phenylalanine or tryptophan. The chain recombines TRBV11-2 with TRBJ2-5, with 7 bases aligning to TRBD1. Trimming removed 4 bases from V and 0 bases from J; junction bases left unmatched: 8. Germline loops: CDR1 SGHAT, CDR2 FQNNGV. The CDR3 spans 16 residues. The DNA for the CDR3 is TGTGCCAGCAGCTCCCGACAGGGTAGAAACCAAGAGACCCAGTACCTC. Protein product: CASSSRQGRNQETQYL.

This clonotype was detected ten times or more. This chain connects TRBV29-1 to TRBJ2-7; D not certain. In germline, CDR1 is SQVTM, CDR2 ANQGSEA. CDR3 length: 11 amino acids. The germline V and J ends were trimmed by 3 bases and 4 bases, with 7 bases remaining between them. The CDR3: CSVEIGYEQYV. DNA of the CDR3: TGCAGCGTTGAGATCGGATACGAGCAGTACGTC.

This clonotype was seen at least ten times. This chain joins TRBV29-1 and TRBJ1-4; D call uncertain. In germline, CDR1 is SQVTM, CDR2 ANQGSEA. The length of the CDR3 is 15 residues. The V and J ends lost 4 bases and 8 bases respectively, with 20 bases between them. The CDR3 sequence: CSVAENPNRGEKLFF. CDR3 DNA sequence: TGCAGCGTTGCAGAAAATCCCAACCGGGGAGAAAAACTGTTTTTT.

This clonotype appeared many times. This chain joins TRBV6-6 and TRBJ1-2; D is unresolved. CDR3 length equals 12 residues. The V end was cut by 7 bases, the J end by 5 bases, with 11 bases between. CDR1 and CDR2 from the germline V gene are MNHNY and SVGAGI (reference sequence). The CDR3 DNA reads as TGTGCCAGCAACAAAGGTCTTTATGGCTACACCTTC. It encodes CASNKGLYGYTF.

V and J are TRBV20-1 and TRBJ1-2; D is possibly TRBD1 (5 bases). CDR1 is DFQATT, CDR2 SNEGSKA, per germline (reference sequence). The CDR3 length is 13 residues. Trimming left V 0 bases short and J 6 bases short, with 11 bases between. The CDR3 reads CSARDGGSDGYTF. The CDR3 DNA is TGCAGTGCTAGAGATGGGGGATCCGATGGCTACACCTTC.

V gene TRBV29-1 combines with J gene TRBJ1-2; D is unclear. The CDR3 consists of 13 residues. CDR1 and CDR2 (germline): SQVTM, ANQGSEA. Trimming took 0 bases from V and 3 from J, leaving 8 bases between them. The CDR3 protein is CSVEDTWDYGYTF. The DNA for the CDR3 is TGCAGCGTTGAAGACACCTGGGACTATGGCTACACCTTC. The full variable domain, completed using reference TRBV29-1 and TRBJ1-2, is SAVISQKPSRDICQRGTSLTIQCQVDSQVTMMFWYRQQPGQSLTLIATANQGSEATYESGFVIDKFPISRPNLTFSTLTVSNMSPEDSSIYLCSVEDTWDYGYTFGSGTRLTVV.

This clonotype was seen repeatedly, ten times or more. This rearrangement joins TRBV18 to TRBJ2-7; 7 bases line up with TRBD1. Germline values: CDR1 KGHSH, CDR2 LQKENI. The CDR3 is 15 amino acids. V shed 3 bases, J shed 3 bases, and the junction held 8 bases outside the gene matches. The CDR3 DNA reads as TGTGCCAGCTCACCTGTCCGAGACAGGGACTACGAGCAGTACTTC. Its protein product is CASSPVRDRDYEQYF.

V gene TRBV15 combines with J gene TRBJ2-3; 8 bases are a match to TRBD2. CDR1 is LNHNV, CDR2 YYDKDF, per germline (reference sequence). CDR3 length: 15 residues. The V segment lost 5 bases and the J segment 4 bases; nucleotides outside the gene matches: 8. The CDR3 DNA reads TGTGCCACCAGCCCTTCCGGGACTAGGGCAGATACGCAGTATTTT. This codes for CATSPSGTRADTQYF.